This T cell receptor beta chain derives from a study of blood T cell repertoires in COVID-19 (dated by TCRdb to 2020 to 2022). Background for the entire study: Samples from collaborators originated in the United States, Italy and Spain and spanned both the acute and convalescent phases of COVID-19. The material from the prospective study consisted of cDNA or gDNA derived from T cells, B-cell-depleted T cells, or PBMCs. Deeply sampled blood TCRbeta repertoires from subjects exposed to, actively infected with, or recovered from COVID-19 were included in the dataset. The repertoires were released in a freely available public database intended as a resource for research on the immune response to SARS-CoV-2. The samples were drawn from the first 160 participants of the ongoing ImmuneRACE study and from 1,254 subjects provided by 6 global collaborators. Sample metadata almost always included a de-identified subject ID, COVID-19 status, age in years and sex. Where available, HLA class I and class II types were taken from metadata supplied by the sample provider and were not determined by assay-based typing.

V and J are truncated by 3 bases and 8 bases respectively, leaving an intervening sequence of 17 bases. The germline V gene gives CDR1 as SGDLS and CDR2 as YYNGEE. The CDR3 spans 14 residues, from the cysteine through the phenylalanine. Only CDR3 DNA remains: 42 bases, in frame from the first base. Summary of the overall study and its limitations: Clinical and demographic metadata were provided uncurated, with the amount varying by source and participant.

Of note for this clone: Its antigen has not been determined. No much larger clone exists at a distance of one base, and base qualities are not known.

At one collaborating source in Seattle, patients were enrolled during active infection and were followed longitudinally through the course of disease. Each collaborating institution followed its own protocols to collect whole blood in K2EDTA tubes. For TCRbeta analysis, collaborators shipped samples as frozen whole blood, isolated PBMCs, or DNA extracted from either of those sample types. TCRbeta CDR3 regions were amplified from genomic DNA using the immunoSEQ Assay, a bias-controlled multiplex PCR. The study's own analysis went as follows. Nucleated cell counts per sample were estimated from amplification of reference gene primers within the assay. To quantify the absolute abundance of each unique TCRbeta CDR3 rearrangement, sequence reads were collapsed and filtered. Productive Simpson clonality was computed per sample as the square root of Simpson's diversity index over productive rearrangements. TCRdb holds this immuneACCESS table with in-frame rearrangements only. Some clones are missing; in checked studies, unresolved V genes explain under half, and the rest has no known cause. V and J calls and clone size are given by that table; D and trimming were obtained from the DNA. The sample contains 150,000 to 200,000 clones, around 80% of them found a single time. The ten largest clones take up 14% of the sample.

The V gene is TRBV9 and the J gene is TRBJ1-2; the D gene lacks a confident call. Sequencing input: peripheral blood. This sequence originates from a woman between 65 and 79 years old with COVID-19, enrolled during active disease. The CDR3 loop reads CASSAQSTTKGYTF. The DNA is TGTGCCAGCAGCGCTCAATCGACAACGAAGGGCTACACCTTC. With the portions outside the CDR3 filled from the reference TRBV9 and TRBJ1-2 genes, the complete variable region becomes DSGVTQTPKHLITATGQRVTLRCSPRSGDLSVYWYQQSLDQGLQFLIQYYNGEERAKGNILERFSAQQFPDLHSELNLSSLELGDSALYFCASSAQSTTKGYTFGSGTRLTVV.